What follows are 15 T cell receptor beta chains derived from one specimen sequenced in a study of cytomegalovirus exposure and HLA in healthy donors. PCR was performed using 60 Vbeta and 13 Jbeta primers. Sequencing was performed with immunoSEQ multiplex PCR; in TCRdb, only in-frame clones are kept and a portion is missing. The data hold under 150,000 clones, with over 8% observed a single time. Sequencing used PBMCs. These receptors were taken from a male donor in good health and CMV-seronegative.

This clone has just a few counts. The rearrangement links TRBV10-3 to TRBJ2-1, with 13 bases that match TRBD2. This CDR3 spans 17 amino acids. Trimming at V came to 11 bases and at J to 3 bases, leaving 13 bases not matched to a gene. Germline assignment: CDR1 ENHRY and CDR2 SYGVKD. The CDR3 nucleotides are TGTGCCTCAATGGGAGGACTAGCGGGAGAAAACTACAATGAGCAGTTCTTC. Protein sequence: CASMGGLAGENYNEQFF.

This clone was picked up a small number of times. This sequence joins TRBV2 and TRBJ1-4; TRBD1 agrees at 7 bases. Germline-derived CDR1 and CDR2 are SNHLY and FYNNEI. This CDR3 is built from 16 residues. The junction had 12 bases not matched to a gene; V was cut back by 6 bases and J by 5 bases. CDR3 protein: CASSQSGGTANEKLFF. The CDR3 DNA sequence: TGTGCCAGCAGCCAAAGTGGAGGGACAGCAAATGAAAAACTGTTTTTT.

This clone was observed a few times. This sequence joins TRBV18 and TRBJ1-1; D is perhaps TRBD1 (5 bases). V was trimmed by 4 bases and J by 6 bases, leaving 15 bases between them. The CDR3 extends over 14 amino acids. CDR1 is KGHSH, CDR2 LQKENI, per germline. The CDR3 DNA follows: TGTGCCAGCTCACTGGTGGAGGGGAAGGCTGAAGCTTTCTTT. This translates into CASSLVEGKAEAFF.

This clone has a handful of counts. The J gene is TRBJ1-2, the V gene TRBV10-1; TRBD1 is a possible D gene (6 bases). The CDR3 is 15 residues long. Deletions cut 7 bases from V and 10 bases from J, with 25 bases between. Germline CDR1 reads WNHNN; CDR2 reads SYGVQD (reference sequence). The CDR3 DNA is TGCGCCAGCAAGGAACAGGGCTCGGCAGGGCCCTACTACACCTTC. Protein sequence: CASKEQGSAGPYYTF.

This clone was found a few times. This sequence joins TRBV2 and TRBJ1-1; D is unclear. The V end lost 5 bases, the J end lost 0 bases, and 13 bases lay between the germline ends. Germline lookup yields CDR1 SNHLY and CDR2 FYNNEI. CDR3 size: 15 residues. The CDR3 reads CASSREPGMNTEAFF. The CDR3 bases are TGTGCCAGCAGTCGGGAGCCCGGGATGAACACTGAAGCTTTCTTT.

This clone showed up just a few times. CDR3 amino acids: CASSLNRANTEAFF. CDR3 nucleotides: TGTGCCAGCAGTTTGAACAGGGCCAACACTGAAGCTTTCTTT. The chain employs TRBV27 and TRBJ1-1, with D perhaps matching TRBD1 (6 bases). The CDR3 has 14 amino acids. V shed 3 bases and J shed 2 bases, with 10 bases lying between them. Germline loops: CDR1 MNHEY, CDR2 SMNVEV (reference sequence).

This clone was seen a few times. The genes are TRBV7-9 and TRBJ2-5, with D tentatively TRBD2 (6 bases). The V and J ends lost 4 bases and 5 bases respectively, with 8 bases between them. The germline V gene has CDR1 SEHNR and CDR2 FQNEAQ (reference sequence). The CDR3 loop spans 12 amino acids. CDR3 amino acids: CASSWGEETQYF. For the CDR3, the DNA is TGTGCCAGCAGCTGGGGGGAGGAGACCCAGTACTTC.

The genes are TRBV30 and TRBJ2-1, with TRBD2 matching 10 bases. This CDR3 has 15 amino acids. Germline V CDR1 and CDR2: GTSNPN, SVGIG (reference sequence). V lost 0 bases and J lost 8; bases outside the gene matches: 7. The CDR3 region is CAWSVPGLAGDEQFF. CDR3 DNA sequence: TGTGCCTGGAGTGTACCGGGCCTAGCGGGAGATGAGCAGTTCTTC.

This clone turned up a few times. The chain carries TRBV11-2 and TRBJ2-7; 7 positions match TRBD1. CDR1 is SGHAT, CDR2 FQNNGV, per germline. V shed 3 bases and J 3 bases; nucleotides not matched to a gene: 11. The CDR3 runs to 16 residues. The CDR3 nucleotides are TGTGCCAGCAGCTTCCCACTCGGGACAGTTGGCTACGAGCAGTACTTC. Its translation: CASSFPLGTVGYEQYF.

This rearrangement joins TRBV10-3 to TRBJ1-3; a possible D gene is TRBD1 (5 bases). The CDR3 covers 16 residues. Germline V lookup: CDR1 ENHRY, CDR2 SYGVKD. Between the trimmed V and J ends, which lost 3 bases and 5 bases, there was a span of 17 bases. This CDR3 is CAISDQGSGTRNTIYF. In DNA form, the CDR3 reads TGTGCCATCAGTGACCAGGGATCAGGAACTAGAAACACCATATATTTT.

Note on this clone: One junction end does not reproduce the germline sequence, and a read error may be involved. The gene calls are TRBV5-1 and TRBJ1-5, with 7 bases lining up with TRBD1. The CDR3 loop spans 14 amino acids. Germline V lookup: CDR1 SGHRS, CDR2 YFSETQ. DNA for the CDR3: TGCGCCAGCAGATTGGTAGGGGGCAATCAGCACCAGCATTTT. It yields the protein CASRLVGGNQHQHF.

V and J are TRBV7-9 and TRBJ1-1, with a tentative D call TRBD1 (5 bases). Trimming cost V 2 bases and J 3 bases, with 13 bases left between them. Germline V gene lookup returns CDR1 SEHNR and CDR2 FQNEAQ (reference sequence). This CDR3 spans 15 amino acids. The CDR3 DNA follows: TGTGCCAGCAGCTTACTTCTGGGGGGGGACACTGAAGCTTTCTTT. It specifies CASSLLLGGDTEAFF.

The V and J genes are TRBV30 and TRBJ2-7; 7 nucleotides agree with TRBD2. Per germline, CDR1 GTSNPN and CDR2 SVGIG (reference sequence). V shed 5 bases and J 2 bases; nucleotides not matched to a gene: 9. This CDR3 region has 14 residues. In nucleotides, the CDR3 is TGTGCCTGGGCCCGGGACTACCGAACCTACGAGCAGTACTTC. This gives the protein CAWARDYRTYEQYF. The full variable domain, completed using reference TRBV30 and TRBJ2-7, is SQTIHQWPATLVQPVGSPLSLECTVEGTSNPNLYWYRQAAGRGLQLLFYSVGIGQISSEVPQNLSASRPQDRQFILSSKKLLLSDSGFYLCAWARDYRTYEQYFGPGTRLTVT.

As regards this clone: Germline and junction disagree at one end, which may indicate a read error. The V and J genes are TRBV4-1 and TRBJ2-3, with 7 positions matching TRBD2. Germline V gene data show CDR1 as MGHRA and CDR2 as YSYEKL. The CDR3 contains 16 residues. CDR3 sequence reads: CAGSQVSAGDGDTQYF. The CDR3 coding sequence is TGCGCCGGCAGCCAAGTTAGTGCGGGAGATGGGGATACGCAGTATTTT.

This chain connects TRBV30 to TRBJ1-1; possible D gene TRBD1, 6 bases. V was shortened by 4 bases and J by 6 bases, with 15 bases between the two germline ends. The CDR3 loop spans 13 amino acids. Germline V gives CDR1 GTSNPN, CDR2 SVGIG (reference sequence). CDR3 in DNA: TGTGCCTGGAATCCAACAGGGTTCGCTGAAGCTTTCTTT. As protein: CAWNPTGFAEAFF.